Listed below are T cell receptor beta chains from one sample, sequenced in a study of CD8+CD57+ T cells in acquired aplastic anemia. A single record per CDR3 protein comes from TCRdb applying MiXCR to the reads. This sample has approximately 270,000 distinct CDR3 sequences, with approximately 55% found just once. The sample taken for sequencing was sorted CD4+, CD8+, or CD8+CD57+ T cells (not recorded which) from PBMCs. These receptors all stem from a human donor with severe aplastic anemia or a healthy control (not recorded which). The CDR3 runs from the conserved cysteine through the conserved F or W. A D gene is named only where the DNA matches it firmly. Some rows mark clone size as missing; the rest say once, few, many or name a class of expanded clone.

v_call,clone_size,j_call,d_call,cdr3_nt,cdr3_aa
TRBV7-9,-,TRBJ1-6,TRBD1,TGTGCCAGCAGCATAGACAGGGGGATTTCGCCCCTCCACTTT,CASSIDRGISPLHF
TRBV20-1,-,TRBJ1-5,-,TGCAGCACCGGAGAACAGGGCAGTCAGCCCCAGCATTTT,CSTGEQGSQPQHF
TRBV5-1,-,TRBJ1-3,-,TGTGCCAGCAGCTTGTCAGGGACTCACTCTGGAAACACCATATATTTT,CASSLSGTHSGNTIYF
TRBV10-3,few,TRBJ1-1,-,TGTGCCATCAGTGAACCTGGGGCTGAAGCTTTCTTT,CAISEPGAEAFF
TRBV5-1,once,TRBJ2-3,TRBD1,TGCGCCAGCAGCAAGGGACAGGCGGCAGATACGCAGTATTTT,CASSKGQAADTQYF
TRBV11-3,few,TRBJ2-7,-,TGTGCCAGCAGCTTTCCCGGGAGACCACAACAGTACTTC,CASSFPGRPQQYF
TRBV2,few,TRBJ2-7,TRBD1,TGTGCCAGCAGTGAAGTGGGACAGGGCTACGAGCAGTACTTC,CASSEVGQGYEQYF
TRBV5-1,many,TRBJ1-3,-,TGCGCCAGCAGCTTGGGAGCGCGAGGGCCTGGAAACACCATATATTTT,CASSLGARGPGNTIYF
TRBV9,-,TRBJ1-5,-,TGTGCCATACTACCATCAGGGGCCCCTGGGCATTTT,CAILPSGAPGHF
TRBV20-1,many,TRBJ2-7,-,TGCAGTGCTAGGGTGGTCGCTAGCTCCGCCGAGCAGTACTTC,CSARVVASSAEQYF
TRBV29-1,few,TRBJ2-1,TRBD2,TGCAGCGTTGGAGGTAGCGGGATTAACAATGAGCAGTTCTTC,CSVGGSGINNEQFF
TRBV9,-,TRBJ1-2,-,TGTGCCAGCAGCGCGTCTATGGGCTACACCTTC,CASSASMGYTF
TRBV5-1,-,TRBJ2-3,-,TGCGCCAGCGGCTTGGCCGGCAGGGGCACAGATACGCAGTATTTT,CASGLAGRGTDTQYF
TRBV6-6,-,TRBJ2-7,TRBD2,TGTGGGTCGGCTAGCGGTTACGAGCAGTACTTC,CGSASGYEQYF
TRBV5-1,many,TRBJ2-2,-,TGCGCCAGCAGCTTGGCCTTACAGGGTCACACCGGGGAGCTGTTTTTT,CASSLALQGHTGELFF
TRBV7-9,-,TRBJ2-7,-,TGTGCCAGCAGCTCCGTCCTATACGAGCGGTACTTC,CASSSVLYERYF
TRBV20-1,many,TRBJ1-4,-,TGCAGTGCTAGAGATTCGGCAAGGGGTAATGAAAAACTGTTTTTT,CSARDSARGNEKLFF
TRBV14,many,TRBJ1-5,-,TGTGCCAGCAGCCAAGTAGGCGACAATCAGCCCCAGCATTTT,CASSQVGDNQPQHF
TRBV7-2,-,TRBJ2-7,TRBD1,TGTGCCAGCAGTGACAGGGGTTTCTCCTACGAGCAGTACTTC,CASSDRGFSYEQYF
TRBV7-8,many,TRBJ1-5,-,TGTGCCAGCAGCTTATTCCTCGATCAGCCCCAGCATTTT,CASSLFLDQPQHF
TRBV7-4,-,TRBJ2-3,TRBD2,TGTGCCAGCAGTTTAGCCCCCCCCGGGAGGGGCCGGCTCAGCACAGATACGCAGTATTTT,CASSLAPPGRGRLSTDTQYF
TRBV14,-,TRBJ1-2,-,TGTGCCAGCAGCCAAAGACAGATCCGTTATGGCTACACCTTC,CASSQRQIRYGYTF
TRBV25-1,-,TRBJ2-2,-,TGTGCCAGCAGTACCAGCACCGGGGAGCTGTTTTTT,CASSTSTGELFF
TRBV20-1,-,TRBJ2-4,-,TGCAGTGCTGCGTCCCGGACTCAAAACATTCAGTACTTC,CSAASRTQNIQYF
TRBV25-1,-,TRBJ1-2,-,TGTGCCAGCAGTGTATATGAACCCGGTGGTTATGGCTACACCTTC,CASSVYEPGGYGYTF
TRBV10-3,many,TRBJ2-2,-,TGTGCCATCAGATCGGGAACGGACGCGAACACCGGGGAGCTGTTTTTT,CAIRSGTDANTGELFF
TRBV6-6,-,TRBJ2-5,-,TGTGCCAGCAGTTACTCGAGAGAGGGACGGGAGACCCAGTACTTC,CASSYSREGRETQYF
TRBV6-4,-,TRBJ1-2,TRBD1,TGTGCCAGCAGTCCCGACAGGGGGGATGGCTACACCTTC,CASSPDRGDGYTF
TRBV29-1,-,TRBJ2-4,TRBD1,TGCACCGATGGAGGTACAGGGGGCTCAAAAAACATTCAGTACTTC,CTDGGTGGSKNIQYF
TRBV29-1,many,TRBJ1-1,-,TGCAGCGGGGCACCGGGGCAGGCTAACACTGAAGCTTTCTTT,CSGAPGQANTEAFF
TRBV7-2,once,TRBJ1-1,-,TGTGCCAGCTGCGGACAGTTGAACACTGAAGCTTTCTTT,CASCGQLNTEAFF
TRBV7-3,few,TRBJ2-7,TRBD1,TGTGCCAGCACCTACGCCGGGACAGGCTATGACGAGCAGTACTTC,CASTYAGTGYDEQYF
TRBV7-8,-,TRBJ2-7,-,TGTGCCAGCAGCCAGCCCGGGCAGGGGTTTGGCGAGCAGTACTTC,CASSQPGQGFGEQYF
TRBV25-1,few,TRBJ1-1,-,TGTGCCAGCAGTGAACCGTCGTTGGGGGACACTGAAGCTTTCTTT,CASSEPSLGDTEAFF
TRBV4-2,-,TRBJ2-7,-,TGTGCCAGCAGCCAACTAGCCTACTCCTACGAGCAGTACTTC,CASSQLAYSYEQYF
TRBV18,many,TRBJ2-7,-,TGTGCCAGCTCACCCACCTCTATCTCCTACGAGCAGTACTTC,CASSPTSISYEQYF
TRBV6-5,many,TRBJ2-1,-,TGTGCCAGCAGTTACCCCCCTAAGGAGGTTCATGAGCAGTTCTTC,CASSYPPKEVHEQFF
TRBV11-1,-,TRBJ2-1,TRBD2,TGTGCCAGCAGCTCGGAGACTAGCACCTACAATGAGCAGTTCTTC,CASSSETSTYNEQFF
TRBV6-5,-,TRBJ2-3,TRBD2,TGTGCCAGCAGAGCGGGAGCAAGAGATACGCAGTATTTT,CASRAGARDTQYF
TRBV2,few,TRBJ1-6,-,TGTGCCAGCAGTGAAACGGGGGTATATTCACCCCTCCACTTT,CASSETGVYSPLHF
TRBV6-1,few,TRBJ2-2,-,TGTGCCAGCAGTTGGGACAAATACGAACACCGGGGAGCTGTTTTT,CASSWDKYEHRGAVF
TRBV7-9,-,TRBJ1-6,-,TGTGCCAGCTCCATGGTGGTCTATAATTCACCCCTCCACTTT,CASSMVVYNSPLHF